The 5 T cell receptor beta chains in this list originate from one sample, sequenced in a study of blood T cell repertoires in COVID-19. This table comes from immunoSEQ multiplex PCR, and its TCRdb copy is limited to in-frame clones, with some not included. The data hold around 240,000 clones, with approximately 82% observed a single time. Sample: peripheral blood. The receptors here all came from a woman aged 80 or over with acute or convalescent COVID-19.

The CDR3 nucleotides are TGTGCCTGGAGCGCAGGGGGCGCGAATGAAAAACTGTTTTTT. Amino acids: CAWSAGGANEKLFF. The rearrangement links TRBV30 to TRBJ1-4; 8 positions match TRBD1. The CDR3 totals 14 residues. The V and J ends lost 3 bases and 5 bases, in that order; junction bases with no gene match: 5. Germline V CDR1 and CDR2: GTSNPN, SVGIG (reference sequence). Looking up the rest from reference TRBV30 and TRBJ1-4 gives the full variable domain: SQTIHQWPATLVQPVGSPLSLECTVEGTSNPNLYWYRQAAGRGLQLLFYSVGIGQISSEVPQNLSASRPQDRQFILSSKKLLLSDSGFYLCAWSAGGANEKLFFGSGTQLSVL.

The chain links TRBV30 to TRBJ1-5; a possible D gene is TRBD1 (6 bases). The CDR3 contains 13 residues. CDR1 and CDR2 (germline): GTSNPN, SVGIG (reference sequence). The V end was cut by 6 bases, the J end by 3 bases, with 12 bases between. The CDR3 DNA follows: TGTGCCTGCGCAGGACAGCACAATCAGCCCCAGCATTTT. Amino acids: CACAGQHNQPQHF.

The chain employs TRBV3-1 (or the pseudogene TRBV3-2) and TRBJ2-3; tentative D call: TRBD2 (6 bases). V lost 6 bases and J 4 bases, leaving 8 bases between the germline ends. The germline V gene has CDR1 LGHDT and CDR2 YNNKEL (reference sequence). The CDR3 sequence is 12 residues long. The CDR3 nucleotides read TGTGCCAGCAGGCGGGGCTCAGATACGCAGTATTTT. Translated, it gives CASRRGSDTQYF.

The chain employs TRBV7-9 and TRBJ1-1; possibly TRBD1 for D (6 bases). CDR3 length: 16 amino acids. V shed 3 bases and J shed 3 bases, with 17 bases lying between them. Looked up from germline, CDR1 is SEHNR and CDR2 is FQNEAQ (reference sequence). The CDR3 spells CASSFPAQGTDTEAFF. DNA for the CDR3: TGTGCCAGCAGCTTCCCCGCCCAGGGGACGGACACTGAAGCTTTCTTT.

Remarks on this clone: The identical CDR3 is also encoded by other nucleotide sequences in the sample. The chain is built from TRBV15 and TRBJ1-6; D unresolved. The CDR3 is 13 residues long. Germline values: CDR1 LNHNV, CDR2 YYDKDF (reference sequence). The ends were cut back, 1 base at V and 7 bases at J, with 5 bases in the middle. This CDR3 is CATSRVENSPLHF. In DNA, the CDR3 is TGTGCCACCAGCAGAGTAGAGAATTCACCCCTCCACTTT. The variable domain in full, completed from reference TRBV15 and TRBJ1-6, reads DAMVIQNPRYQVTQFGKPVTLSCSQTLNHNVMYWYQQKSSQAPKLLFHYYDKDFNNEADTPDNFQSRRPNTSFCFLDIRSPGLGDTAMYLCATSRVENSPLHFGNGTRLTVT.